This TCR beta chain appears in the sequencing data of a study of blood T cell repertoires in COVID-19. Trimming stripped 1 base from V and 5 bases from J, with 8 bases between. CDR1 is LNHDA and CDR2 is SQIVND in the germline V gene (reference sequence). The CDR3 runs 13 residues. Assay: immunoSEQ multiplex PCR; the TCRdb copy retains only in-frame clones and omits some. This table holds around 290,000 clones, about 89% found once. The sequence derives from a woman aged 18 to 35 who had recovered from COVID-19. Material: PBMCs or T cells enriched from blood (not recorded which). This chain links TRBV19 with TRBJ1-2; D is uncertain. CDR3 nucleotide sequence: TGTGCCAGTAGTATAGGGGCCGCTTATGGCTACACCTTC. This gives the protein CASSIGAAYGYTF.